Listed below are T cell receptor beta chains from one sample, sequenced in a study of blood T cell repertoires in COVID-19. Sequenced by immunoSEQ multiplex PCR; TCRdb stores in-frame clones only, minus some. The repertoire holds under 300,000 clones, with about 88% as singletons. The sample taken for sequencing was peripheral blood. These receptor sequences come from a woman between 40 and 50 years old who had recovered from COVID-19. Both conserved end residues are part of each CDR3. The D gene is left open where the match is weak. Part of the rows lack a size; the others show once, few, many or a class for expanded clones.

CASSPRTSRAIQGEQFF | TGTGCCAGCAGCCCGCGGACTAGTCGTGCCATACAGGGTGAGCAGTTCTTC | TRBJ2-1 | TRBV7-2 | NA | NA
CASRLGGQGYTDTQYF | TGTGCCAGCAGACTGGGGGGACAGGGTTACACAGATACGCAGTATTTT | TRBJ2-3 | TRBV5-5 | NA | TRBD1
CASKGGGHYNQPQHF | TGTGCCAGCAAAGGGGGCGGGCACTACAATCAGCCCCAGCATTTT | TRBJ1-5 | TRBV2 | NA | TRBD1
CASSPNSGGGREQYF | TGTGCCAGCAGCCCCAACAGCGGGGGGGGGCGCGAGCAGTACTTC | TRBJ2-7 | TRBV7-9 | NA | TRBD2
CASSLGAQAGGYTF | TGTGCCAGCAGCTTGGGGGCCCAGGCGGGGGGCTACACCTTC | TRBJ1-2 | TRBV5-6 | NA | NA
CAVGAGANYGYTF | TGTGCCGTGGGGGCCGGGGCTAACTATGGCTACACCTTC | TRBJ1-2 | TRBV28 | NA | NA
CASSPLAGGATDTQYF | TGTGCCAGCAGCCCCTTAGCGGGAGGGGCGACAGATACGCAGTATTTT | TRBJ2-3 | TRBV3-1/TRBV3-2 | NA | TRBD2
CSVSSGRALWEQFF | TGCAGCGTCAGTAGCGGGAGGGCCCTCTGGGAGCAGTTCTTC | TRBJ2-1 | TRBV29-1 | NA | TRBD2
CASSLLEKLFF | TGTGCCAGCAGCTTGCTAGAAAAACTGTTTTTT | TRBJ1-4 | TRBV7-9 | NA | NA
CASSIGAGGPDTQYF | TGTGCCAGTAGTATAGGTGCAGGGGGCCCGGATACGCAGTATTTT | TRBJ2-3 | TRBV19 | NA | TRBD1
CASSVTGTSGRGELGDNEQFF | TGCGCCAGCAGTGTAACCGGGACTAGCGGGAGGGGGGAACTTGGTGACAATGAGCAGTTCTTC | TRBJ2-1 | TRBV10-1 | NA | TRBD2
CASSWGRVDTGELFF | TGTGCCAGCAGTTGGGGCAGGGTGGACACCGGGGAGCTGTTTTTT | TRBJ2-2 | TRBV27 | NA | NA
CASSLGGSVSGPGRETQYF | TGTGCCAGCAGCTTAGGCGGGAGTGTTAGCGGCCCCGGGAGGGAGACCCAGTACTTC | TRBJ2-5 | TRBV7-9 | NA | TRBD2
CASSALSTDTQYF | TGTGCCAGCAGCGCCCTCAGCACAGATACGCAGTATTTT | TRBJ2-3 | TRBV9 | NA | NA
CASRDSTGILYGYTF | TGTGCCAGTAGGGACTCGACAGGAATACTCTATGGCTACACCTTC | TRBJ1-2 | TRBV19 | NA | NA
CASSRPPSGRLNTGELFF | TGTGCCAGCAGCAGGCCTCCTAGCGGGAGGCTCAACACCGGGGAGCTGTTTTTT | TRBJ2-2 | TRBV7-2 | once | TRBD2
CASSPRQGADTIYF | TGTGCCAGCTCACCAAGACAGGGAGCGGACACCATATATTTT | TRBJ1-3 | TRBV18 | NA | TRBD1
CAIRGAGGPGNEQFF | TGTGCCATCCGCGGAGCGGGAGGGCCGGGTAATGAGCAGTTCTTC | TRBJ2-1 | TRBV10-3 | NA | TRBD2
CASSYFRDRETYGYTF | TGTGCCAGCAGTTACTTCCGGGACAGGGAAACCTATGGCTACACCTTC | TRBJ1-2 | TRBV6-5 | NA | TRBD1
CASSEYGLNTEAFF | TGTGCCAGCAGTGAATACGGTCTGAACACTGAAGCTTTCTTT | TRBJ1-1 | TRBV25-1 | NA | NA
CASRDRGSRETQYF | TGTGCCAGCAGGGACAGGGGGTCCCGGGAGACCCAGTACTTC | TRBJ2-5 | TRBV2 | NA | TRBD1
CASSVEGQGIQPQHF | TGTGCCAGCAGCGTGGAGGGACAGGGGATTCAGCCCCAGCATTTT | TRBJ1-5 | TRBV7-2 | NA | TRBD1
CASSLLAGVSYNEQFF | TGTGCCAGCAGCTTGCTAGCGGGGGTTTCCTACAATGAGCAGTTCTTC | TRBJ2-1 | TRBV13 | NA | TRBD2
CASSRGGVNTGELFF | TGTGCCAGCAGCCGAGGGGGCGTGAACACCGGGGAGCTGTTTTTT | TRBJ2-2 | TRBV7-8 | once | TRBD1
CASSPQVGGWYF | TGTGCCAGCAGCCCACAGGTGGGTGGCTGGTACTTC | TRBJ2-7 | TRBV7-8 | once | NA
CASSPIRGTGDFYTF | TGTGCCAGCAGCCCAATTCGGGGGACAGGGGATTTCTACACCTTC | TRBJ1-2 | TRBV11-2 | NA | TRBD1
CASSLSPGGPTDTQYF | TGTGCCAGCAGCTTATCTCCCGGCGGTCCCACAGATACGCAGTATTTT | TRBJ2-3 | TRBV7-9 | NA | NA
CASSQDRPGTANEKLFF | TGCGCCAGCAGCCAAGATAGACCGGGGACAGCTAATGAAAAACTGTTTTTT | TRBJ1-4 | TRBV4-3 | NA | TRBD1
CAWRPPGLGAEQFF | TGTGCCTGGAGACCGCCGGGACTAGGGGCTGAGCAGTTCTTC | TRBJ2-1 | TRBV30 | NA | TRBD2